This is a list of T cell receptor beta chains from one sample in a study of neurological immune-mediated disorders. TCRdb recomputed calls from the 5' RACE reads with MiXCR, one row per CDR3 protein. The data show 70,000 to 95,000 distinct CDR3 sequences, approximately 17% seen once. The sample taken for sequencing was PBMCs. The origin of the receptors is a woman aged 40 to 50 in good health. Each CDR3 is given with its conserved first and last residue. Each record gives: J gene, D gene, V gene, clone size, CDR3 DNA, CDR3 protein. D genes are given only for firm matches. Rows give clone size only sometimes, using once, few, many, or a class for an expanded clone.

TRBJ1-2 | . | TRBV5-5 | many | TGTGCCAGCAGCTTGGAAAGGGCCGCCAACTATGGCTACACCTTC | CASSLERAANYGYTF
TRBJ1-1 | TRBD1 | TRBV6-5 | many | TGTGCCAGCAGTATTCGACAGGGGAGGTCTGAAGCTTTCTTT | CASSIRQGRSEAFF
TRBJ2-3 | . | TRBV2 | many | TGTGCCAGCAGTGACTCTTCGGGGGGCTCCACAGATACGCAGTATTTT | CASSDSSGGSTDTQYF
TRBJ1-1 | . | TRBV25-1 | many | TGTGCCAGCAGCCAGATCGGGGAAGTGGGGAACACTGAAGCTTTCTTT | CASSQIGEVGNTEAFF
TRBJ1-1 | . | TRBV5-1 | many | TGCGCCAGCAGGTTCCAGGGCGAAACTGAAGCTTTCTTT | CASRFQGETEAFF
TRBJ1-4 | . | TRBV27 | many | TGTGCCAGCAGTAGGACTAATGAAAAACTGTTTTTT | CASSRTNEKLFF
TRBJ2-3 | . | TRBV19 | few | TGTGCCAGTAGTAAGGGGTCGGGAGAGAACACAGATACGCAGTATTTT | CASSKGSGENTDTQYF
TRBJ1-2 | TRBD1 | TRBV6-1 | few | TGTGCCAGCAGGAAAGACAGGGAATATGGCTACACCTTC | CASRKDREYGYTF
TRBJ2-2 | . | TRBV7-2 | many | TGTGCCAGCAGCTTAGCGGGCAGGGTATACGCCGGGGAGCTGTTTTTT | CASSLAGRVYAGELFF
TRBJ1-5 | TRBD1 | TRBV20-1 | . | TGCAGTGCTAGTGGGGACAGGGATCAGCCCCAGCATTTT | CSASGDRDQPQHF
TRBJ2-3 | . | TRBV2 | many | TGTGCCAGCTTATGGGAACCCACTAGCACAGATACGCAGTATTTT | CASLWEPTSTDTQYF
TRBJ1-1 | TRBD1 | TRBV5-1 | many | TGCGCCAGCAGCGATTTAGACAGGGGTGACACTGAAGCTTTCTTT | CASSDLDRGDTEAFF
TRBJ2-5 | . | TRBV2 | . | TGTGCCAGTGGGAAAGAGCAAGAGACCCAGTACTTC | CASGKEQETQYF
TRBJ1-1 | TRBD1 | TRBV12-3/TRBV12-4 | many | TGTGCCAGCAGTCCCGGGACAGGTAAAGCTTTCTTT | CASSPGTGKAFF
TRBJ2-3 | TRBD2 | TRBV6-2/TRBV6-3 | many | TGTGCCAGCAGTTACTTTGGGGGGAGGGGCACAGATACGCAGTATTTT | CASSYFGGRGTDTQYF
TRBJ2-7 | . | TRBV7-9 | many | TGTGCCAGCAGCTCTGACGGGTACTCCTACGAGCAGTACTTC | CASSSDGYSYEQYF
TRBJ1-1 | TRBD1 | TRBV6-5 | many | TGTGCCAGCAGAGGACAGGGGATGAACACTGAAGCTTTCTTT | CASRGQGMNTEAFF
TRBJ2-1 | TRBD2 | TRBV7-2 | . | TGTGCCAGCAGCCAGGGACTAGCGGGGGTGAATGAGCAGTTCTTC | CASSQGLAGVNEQFF
TRBJ2-1 | . | TRBV5-1 | many | TGCGCCAGCAGCTTGTTGGGACGGGAGCAGTTCTTC | CASSLLGREQFF
TRBJ2-5 | . | TRBV28 | many | TGTGCCAGCAGTTTCCCCACTCACCCGAGACAGAACAGCCTTAGATTACAAGAGACCCAGTACTTC | CASSFPTHPRQNSLRLQETQYF
TRBJ2-3 | TRBD2 | TRBV12-3/TRBV12-4 | . | TGTGCCAGCAACCTCGGGGGGGCGCGGACATATACTCAGTATTTT | CASNLGGARTYTQYF
TRBJ1-3 | . | TRBV3-1 | many | TGTGCCAGCAGCCCAATAGTACTGGGGGCGTTAAGAAACACCATATATTTT | CASSPIVLGALRNTIYF
TRBJ2-2 | . | TRBV5-1 | many | TGCGCCAGCAGCTTGGTTTCTCTCCTCACCGGGGAGCTGTTTTTT | CASSLVSLLTGELFF